The clone carrying this T cell receptor beta chain has a handful of counts. Its specificity is unknown. Other DNA sequences of this sample code for an identical CDR3. This sample was taken from a study of CD8+ T cells in alopecia areata. Study results and limitations: It was observed that many expanded lesional clones persisted in scalp and blood during tofacitinib. Higher clonality was seen in lesional scalp than in normal scalp, especially in alopecia totalis/universalis. Under tofacitinib, fewer expanded CD8+ clones appeared among the top 100 scalp clones. Uncertainty about whether baseline CD8+ expansion is linked to response remains, with one nonresponder.

As for treatment: oral pan-JAK inhibitor, 5-10 mg twice daily. The V gene lost 0 bases and the J gene lost 3 bases, with 8 bases spanning the gap. The length of the CDR3 is 14 residues. Germline lookup yields CDR1 SGHRS and CDR2 YFSETQ. Once RNA had been extracted, it was reverse transcribed into cDNA to act as the sequencing template. The assay was immunoSEQ multiplex PCR, and TCRdb's table has in-frame clones only and misses some. This sample has fewer than 250,000 clones, with roughly 60% found just once. Specimen: CD4+ T cells sorted from blood, collected at week 24, from a patient treated with tofacitinib. This TCR was recovered from a human donor with alopecia areata. The chain carries TRBV5-1 and TRBJ2-3; D remains ambiguous. In nucleotides, the CDR3 is TGCGCCAGCAGCTTGGAAAGAGCTACAGATACGCAGTATTTT. Translated: CASSLERATDTQYF.